A single sample gave rise to the 3 T cell receptor beta chains below, sequenced in a study of blood T cells in healthy people across ages. A second PCR of 7 to 11 cycles used a sample-barcoded 5' primer and a J-beta primer mix. A single record per CDR3 protein comes from TCRdb applying MiXCR to the 5' RACE reads. The sample has about 930,000 distinct CDR3 sequences; roughly 28% are singletons. These sequences were also reported in another study, on T cells of mothers and their children.

Sequenced: blood. The receptors come from a woman aged 40-49 years in good health.

This chain joins TRBV11-3 and TRBJ2-1, with 9 bases matching TRBD2. The CDR3 is made up of 15 amino acids. With V trimmed by 5 bases and J by 4 bases, 6 bases remained unmatched. Germline CDR1 and CDR2: SGHNT and YENEEA. CDR3: CASSPTSGFYNEQFF. The CDR3 DNA sequence: TGTGCCAGCAGCCCGACTAGCGGCTTTTACAATGAGCAGTTCTTC.

This clonotype has ten or more counts. One end of the junction is discordant with germline, which a read error may explain. The J gene is TRBJ2-3, the V gene TRBV28; TRBD1 agrees at 9 bases. Germline-derived CDR1 and CDR2 are MDHEN and SYDVKM. This CDR3 has 16 residues. The CDR3 nucleotides are TGTGCCAGCAGTTTAGGGACAGGGATTAGCATAGATACGCAGTATTTT. It yields the protein CASSLGTGISIDTQYF.

Ten or more counts support this clonotype. The chain links TRBV7-2 to TRBJ2-7; 7 bases fit TRBD1. Germline trimming cut 5 bases from V and 2 bases from J; bases unmatched to any gene: 6. This CDR3 is 14 amino acids long. The V gene's germline CDR1 is SGHTA and CDR2 FQGNSA. CDR3 in amino acids: CASSLMTGPYEQYF. CDR3 bases: TGTGCCAGCAGCCTTATGACAGGGCCCTACGAGCAGTACTTC. Full variable domain (rest looked up from reference TRBV7-2 and TRBJ2-7): GAGVSQSPSNKVTEKGKDVELRCDPISGHTALYWYRQSLGQGLEFLIYFQGNSAPDKSGLPSDRFSAERTGGSVSTLTIQRTQQEDSAVYLCASSLMTGPYEQYFGPGTRLTVT.